This T cell receptor (beta chain) was found in a study of CD8+ T cells in alopecia areata. Reverse transcribed after extraction, RNA yielded cDNA as the sequencing template. Assay: immunoSEQ multiplex PCR; the TCRdb copy retains only in-frame clones and omits some. In the table there are about 110,000 clones, 84% of which are singletons. This clone appeared a single time. Noted treatment: oral pan-JAK inhibitor, 5-10 mg twice daily. Cell sorting on a FACSAria was used to separate CD4+ and CD8+ T cells from the PBMCs. The sample here was CD8+ T cells sorted from blood, taken at week 24, from a patient treated with tofacitinib. This receptor was taken from a human donor with alopecia areata.

The CDR3, as DNA: TGTGCCAGCAGTCCCCGGGGGCGGGGGGACGAGCAGTACTTC. Residues: CASSPRGRGDEQYF. The V and J genes are TRBV27 and TRBJ2-7; 8 bases line up with TRBD2. Germline CDR1 and CDR2: MNHEY and SMNVEV (reference sequence). The length of the CDR3 is 14 residues. V was clipped by 5 bases and J by 5 bases; unmatched bases: 8.